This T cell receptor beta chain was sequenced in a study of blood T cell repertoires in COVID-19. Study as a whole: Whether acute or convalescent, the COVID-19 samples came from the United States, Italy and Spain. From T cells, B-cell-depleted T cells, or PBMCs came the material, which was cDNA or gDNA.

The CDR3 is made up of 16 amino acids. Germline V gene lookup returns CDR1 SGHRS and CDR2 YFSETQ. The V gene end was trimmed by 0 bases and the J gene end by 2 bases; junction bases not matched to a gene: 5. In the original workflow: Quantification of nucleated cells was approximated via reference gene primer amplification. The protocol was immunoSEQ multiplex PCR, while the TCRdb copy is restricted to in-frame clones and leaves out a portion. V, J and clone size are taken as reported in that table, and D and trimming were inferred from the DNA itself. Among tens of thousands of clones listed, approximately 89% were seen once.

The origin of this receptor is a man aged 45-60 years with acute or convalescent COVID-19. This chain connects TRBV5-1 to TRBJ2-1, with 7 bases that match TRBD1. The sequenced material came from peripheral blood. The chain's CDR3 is CASSLDGQVTYNEQFF. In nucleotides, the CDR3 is TGCGCCAGCAGCTTGGACGGACAGGTCACCTACAATGAGCAGTTCTTC. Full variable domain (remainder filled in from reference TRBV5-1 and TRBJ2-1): KAGVTQTPRYLIKTRGQQVTLSCSPISGHRSVSWYQQTPGQGLQFLFEYFSETQRNKGNFPGRFSGRQFSNSRSEMNVSTLELGDSALYLCASSLDGQVTYNEQFFGPGTRLTVL.